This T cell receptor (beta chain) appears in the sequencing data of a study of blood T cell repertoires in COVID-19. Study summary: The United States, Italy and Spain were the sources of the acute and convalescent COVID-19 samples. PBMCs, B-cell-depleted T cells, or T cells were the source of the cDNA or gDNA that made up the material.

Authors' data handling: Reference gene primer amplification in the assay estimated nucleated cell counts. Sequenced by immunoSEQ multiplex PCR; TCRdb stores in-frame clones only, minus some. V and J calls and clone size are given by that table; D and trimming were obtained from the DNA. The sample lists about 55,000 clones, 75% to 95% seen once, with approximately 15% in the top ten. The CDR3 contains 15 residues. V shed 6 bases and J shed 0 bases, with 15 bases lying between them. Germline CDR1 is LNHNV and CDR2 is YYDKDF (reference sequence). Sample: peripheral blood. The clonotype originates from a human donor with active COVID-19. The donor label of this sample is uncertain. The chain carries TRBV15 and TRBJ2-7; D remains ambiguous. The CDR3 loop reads CATSLDATVSYEQYF. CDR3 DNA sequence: TGTGCCACCAGTCTAGACGCCACTGTCTCCTACGAGCAGTACTTC.